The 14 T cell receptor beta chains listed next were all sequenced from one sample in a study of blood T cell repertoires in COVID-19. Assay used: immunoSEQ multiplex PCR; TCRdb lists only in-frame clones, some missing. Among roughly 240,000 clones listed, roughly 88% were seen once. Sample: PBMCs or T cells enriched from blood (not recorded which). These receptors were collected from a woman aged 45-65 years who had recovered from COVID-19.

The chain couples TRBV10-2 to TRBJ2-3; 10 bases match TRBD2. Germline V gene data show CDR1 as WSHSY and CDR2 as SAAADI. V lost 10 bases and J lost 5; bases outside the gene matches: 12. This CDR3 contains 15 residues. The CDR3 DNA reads TGCGCCATTTCTTCAGCGGGAGGGAGGGGAGATACGCAGTATTTT. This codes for CAISSAGGRGDTQYF.

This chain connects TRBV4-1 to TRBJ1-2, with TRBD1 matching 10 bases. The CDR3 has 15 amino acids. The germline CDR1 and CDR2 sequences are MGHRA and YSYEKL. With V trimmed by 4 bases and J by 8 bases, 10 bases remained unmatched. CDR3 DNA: TGCGCCAGCAGCCCACCTAGAGGGACAGGGGAGGGCTACACCTTC. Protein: CASSPPRGTGEGYTF.

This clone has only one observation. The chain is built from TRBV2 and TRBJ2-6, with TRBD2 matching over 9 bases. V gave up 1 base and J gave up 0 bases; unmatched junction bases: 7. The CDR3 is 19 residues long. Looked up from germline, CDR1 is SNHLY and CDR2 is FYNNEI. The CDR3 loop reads CASSEDLAGYYSGANVLTF. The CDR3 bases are TGTGCCAGCAGTGAAGACCTAGCGGGATACTACTCTGGGGCCAACGTCCTGACTTTC. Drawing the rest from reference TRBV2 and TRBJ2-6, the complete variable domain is EPEVTQTPSHQVTQMGQEVILRCVPISNHLYFYWYRQILGQKVEFLVSFYNNEISEKSEIFDDQFSVERPDGSNFTLKIRSTKLEDSAMYFCASSEDLAGYYSGANVLTFGAGSRLTVL.

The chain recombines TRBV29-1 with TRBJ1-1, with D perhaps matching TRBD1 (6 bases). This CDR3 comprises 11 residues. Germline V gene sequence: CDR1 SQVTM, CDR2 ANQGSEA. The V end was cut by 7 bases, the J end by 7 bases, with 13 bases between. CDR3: CSERTVLEAFF. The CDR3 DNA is TGCAGCGAAAGGACAGTCCTTGAAGCTTTCTTT.

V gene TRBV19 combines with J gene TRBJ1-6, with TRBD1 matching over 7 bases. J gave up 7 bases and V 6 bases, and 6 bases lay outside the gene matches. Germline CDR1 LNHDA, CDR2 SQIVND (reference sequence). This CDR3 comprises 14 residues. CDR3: CASRLAQGNSPLHF. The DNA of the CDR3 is TGTGCCAGTAGGTTAGCACAGGGGAATTCACCCCTCCACTTT. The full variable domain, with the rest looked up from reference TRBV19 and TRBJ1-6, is DGGITQSPKYLFRKEGQNVTLSCEQNLNHDAMYWYRQDPGQGLRLIYYSQIVNDFQKGDIAEGYSVSREKKESFPLTVTSAQKNPTAFYLCASRLAQGNSPLHFGNGTRLTVT.

DNA of the CDR3: TGTGCCAGCAGTTACGGCCGGGGTGGGCAGCCCCAGCATTTT. This codes for CASSYGRGGQPQHF. The chain recombines TRBV6-5 with TRBJ1-5; D gene unclear. CDR1 and CDR2 from the germline V gene are MNHEY and SVGAGI. This CDR3 is 14 amino acids long. The V and J ends lost 2 bases and 7 bases respectively, with 12 bases between them.

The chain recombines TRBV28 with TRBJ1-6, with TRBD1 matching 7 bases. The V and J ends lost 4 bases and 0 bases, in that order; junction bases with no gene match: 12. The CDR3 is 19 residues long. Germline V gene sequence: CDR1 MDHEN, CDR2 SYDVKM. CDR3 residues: CASSSPQQGLSSYNSPLHF. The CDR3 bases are TGTGCCAGCAGTTCCCCCCAACAGGGGTTGAGCTCCTATAATTCACCCCTCCACTTT.

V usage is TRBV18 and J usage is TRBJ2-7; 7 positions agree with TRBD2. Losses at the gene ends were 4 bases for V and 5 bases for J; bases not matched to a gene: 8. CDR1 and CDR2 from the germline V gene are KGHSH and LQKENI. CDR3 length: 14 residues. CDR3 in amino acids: CASSHQLANDEQYF. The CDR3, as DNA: TGTGCCAGCTCACATCAACTAGCGAACGACGAGCAGTACTTC.

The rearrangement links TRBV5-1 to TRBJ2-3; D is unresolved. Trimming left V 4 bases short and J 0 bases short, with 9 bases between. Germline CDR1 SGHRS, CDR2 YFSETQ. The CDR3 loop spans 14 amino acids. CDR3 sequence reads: CASSHPTSTDTQYF. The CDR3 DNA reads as TGCGCCAGCAGCCATCCTACTAGCACAGATACGCAGTATTTT.

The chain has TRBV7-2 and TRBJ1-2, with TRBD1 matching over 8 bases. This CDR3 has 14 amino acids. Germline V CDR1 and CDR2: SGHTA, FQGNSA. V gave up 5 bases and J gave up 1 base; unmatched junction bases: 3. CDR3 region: CASSRTGNNYGYTF. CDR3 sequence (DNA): TGTGCCAGCAGCCGGACAGGGAATAACTATGGCTACACCTTC.

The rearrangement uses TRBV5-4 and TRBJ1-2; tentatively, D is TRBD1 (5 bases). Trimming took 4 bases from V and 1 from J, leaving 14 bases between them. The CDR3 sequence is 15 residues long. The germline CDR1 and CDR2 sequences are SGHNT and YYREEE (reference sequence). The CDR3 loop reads CASSPRGGVNYGYTF. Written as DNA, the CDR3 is TGTGCCAGCAGCCCCCGGGGGGGTGTTAACTATGGCTACACCTTC.

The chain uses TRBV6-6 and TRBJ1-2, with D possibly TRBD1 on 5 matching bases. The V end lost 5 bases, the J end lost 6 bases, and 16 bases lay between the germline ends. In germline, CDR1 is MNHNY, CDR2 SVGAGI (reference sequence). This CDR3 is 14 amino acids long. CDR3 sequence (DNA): TGTGCCAGCAGTGACCCCCCCGGGGGGAATGGCTACACCTTC. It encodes CASSDPPGGNGYTF.

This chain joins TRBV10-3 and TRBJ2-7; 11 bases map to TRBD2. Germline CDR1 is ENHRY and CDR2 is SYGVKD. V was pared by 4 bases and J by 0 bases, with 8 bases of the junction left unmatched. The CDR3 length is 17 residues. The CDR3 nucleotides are TGTGCCATCAGTGGTCTAGCGGGGGGCGCCAGCTCCTACGAGCAGTACTTC. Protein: CAISGLAGGASSYEQYF.

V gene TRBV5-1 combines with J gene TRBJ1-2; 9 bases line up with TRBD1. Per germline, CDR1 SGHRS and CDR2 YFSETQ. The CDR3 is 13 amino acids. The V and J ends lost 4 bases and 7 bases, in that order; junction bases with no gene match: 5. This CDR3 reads CASSLGTGSGYTF. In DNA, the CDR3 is TGCGCCAGCAGCCTCGGGACAGGGTCTGGCTACACCTTC.